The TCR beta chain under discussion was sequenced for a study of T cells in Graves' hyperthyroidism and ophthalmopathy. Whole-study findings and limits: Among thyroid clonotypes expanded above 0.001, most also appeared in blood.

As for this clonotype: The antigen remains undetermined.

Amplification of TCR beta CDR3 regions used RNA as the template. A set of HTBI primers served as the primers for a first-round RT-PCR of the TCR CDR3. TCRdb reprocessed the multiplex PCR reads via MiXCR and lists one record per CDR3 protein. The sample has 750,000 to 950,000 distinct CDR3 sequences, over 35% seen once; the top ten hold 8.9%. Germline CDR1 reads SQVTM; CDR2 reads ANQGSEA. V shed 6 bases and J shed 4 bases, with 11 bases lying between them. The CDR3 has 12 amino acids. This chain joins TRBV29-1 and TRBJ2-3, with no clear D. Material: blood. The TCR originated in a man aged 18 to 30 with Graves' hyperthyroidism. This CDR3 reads CSVRVSSDTQYF. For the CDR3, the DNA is TGCAGCGTCCGGGTCAGCTCAGATACGCAGTATTTT.